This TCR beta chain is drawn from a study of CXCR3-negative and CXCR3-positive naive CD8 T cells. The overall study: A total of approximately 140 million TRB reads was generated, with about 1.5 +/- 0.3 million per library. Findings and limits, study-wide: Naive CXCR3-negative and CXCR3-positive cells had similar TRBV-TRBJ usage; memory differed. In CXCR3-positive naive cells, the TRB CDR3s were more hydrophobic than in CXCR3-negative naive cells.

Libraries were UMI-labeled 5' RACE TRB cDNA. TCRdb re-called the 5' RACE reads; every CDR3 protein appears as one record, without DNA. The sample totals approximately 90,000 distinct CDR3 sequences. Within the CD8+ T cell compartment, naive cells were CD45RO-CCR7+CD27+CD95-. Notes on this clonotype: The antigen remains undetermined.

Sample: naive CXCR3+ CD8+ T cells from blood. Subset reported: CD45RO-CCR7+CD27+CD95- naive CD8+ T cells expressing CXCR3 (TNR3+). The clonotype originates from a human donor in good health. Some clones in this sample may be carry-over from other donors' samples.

The chain's CDR3 is CSAGGYEDYGYTF. The chain recombines TRBV20-1 with TRBJ1-2; the TCRdb call, TRBD1, lacks DNA for checking. This CDR3 has 13 amino acids. Germline CDR1 is DFQATT and CDR2 is SNEGSKA (reference sequence).